The subject of this entry is one T cell receptor (beta chain). Libraries were prepared by immunoSEQ multiplex PCR; TCRdb keeps only in-frame clonotypes and omits some of them. Counted here are about 10,000 clones, approximately 77% occurring once; the ten biggest clones make up more than 40%. This sample is drawn from a study of glioma-infiltrating T cells after dendritic cell vaccination. Whole-study context: Between about 2003 and 2013, patients got autologous tumor lysate-pulsed dendritic cell vaccines. The vaccine used monocyte-derived dendritic cells pulsed overnight with autologous tumor lysate.

Sample time point: after dendritic cell vaccination, including at tumor progression/relapse. The starting material was blood, obtained after dendritic cell vaccination. The receptor's source is a human donor with glioblastoma.

The DNA for the CDR3 is TGCGCCAGCAGCTTACAGGGAAATTCCTACGAGCAGTACTTC. It codes for CASSLQGNSYEQYF. The chain uses TRBV5-1 and TRBJ2-7, with a tentative D call TRBD1 (6 bases). The CDR3 is made up of 14 amino acids. The V gene's germline CDR1 is SGHRS and CDR2 YFSETQ. The V end was cut by 2 bases, the J end by 1 base, with 10 bases between. Using reference TRBV5-1 and TRBJ2-7 for the parts outside the CDR3, the full variable domain is KAGVTQTPRYLIKTRGQQVTLSCSPISGHRSVSWYQQTPGQGLQFLFEYFSETQRNKGNFPGRFSGRQFSNSRSEMNVSTLELGDSALYLCASSLQGNSYEQYFGPGTRLTVT.